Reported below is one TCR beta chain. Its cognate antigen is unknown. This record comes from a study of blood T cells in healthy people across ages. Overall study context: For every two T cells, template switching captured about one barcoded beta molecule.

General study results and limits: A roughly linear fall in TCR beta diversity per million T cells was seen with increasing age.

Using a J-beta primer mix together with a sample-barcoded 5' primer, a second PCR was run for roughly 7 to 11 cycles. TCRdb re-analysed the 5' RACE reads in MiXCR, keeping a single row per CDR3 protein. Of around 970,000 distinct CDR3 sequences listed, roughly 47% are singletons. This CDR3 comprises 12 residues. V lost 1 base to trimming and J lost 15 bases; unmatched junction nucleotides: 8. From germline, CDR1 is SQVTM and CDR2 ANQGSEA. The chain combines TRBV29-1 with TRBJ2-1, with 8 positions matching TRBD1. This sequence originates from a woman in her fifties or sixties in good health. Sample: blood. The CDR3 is CSVEGDRPAGFF. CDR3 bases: TGCAGCGTTGAAGGGGACAGGCCCGCCGGGTTCTTC.